Listed below are T cell receptor beta chains from one sample, sequenced in a study of T cells in localized non-small cell lung cancer. Data came from immunoSEQ multiplex PCR; TCRdb stores just in-frame clones and leaves some out. The sample contains approximately 49,000 clones, approximately 80% of which appear only once. This specimen was peripheral blood, taken before any cancer treatment. The receptors derive from a man aged 40 to 70 with stage I squamous cell lung carcinoma. The CDR3 runs from the conserved cysteine through the conserved F or W. D genes are given only for firm matches. Clone size is shown for a subset of rows, as once, few, many or a class of expanded clone.

CDR3 protein	CDR3 DNA	D gene	clone size	J gene	V gene
CASSVGGTDTGELFF	TGTGCCAGCAGCGTAGGGGGGACAGACACCGGGGAGCTGTTTTTT	TRBD1	once	TRBJ2-2	TRBV9
CASSLDSNYGYTF	TGTGCCAGCAGCCTCGACAGCAACTATGGCTACACCTTC	-	-	TRBJ1-2	TRBV6-1
CASSERAGGNQPQHF	TGTGCCAGCAGTGAAAGGGCTGGCGGTAATCAGCCCCAGCATTTT	-	-	TRBJ1-5	TRBV2
CASSRDGRYEQYF	TGTGCCAGTAGCCGGGACGGACGCTACGAGCAGTACTTC	-	few	TRBJ2-7	TRBV19
CATLTVGSREQYF	TGTGCCACCTTGACAGTCGGCTCTCGAGAGCAGTACTTC	-	-	TRBJ2-7	TRBV6-1
CASSYQGFGELFF	TGTGCCAGCAGTTACCAGGGGTTCGGGGAGCTGTTTTTT	-	-	TRBJ2-2	TRBV7-2
CASSLASGGPQFF	TGTGCCAGCAGCTTAGCTAGCGGGGGCCCGCAGTTCTTC	TRBD2	few	TRBJ2-1	TRBV7-3
CASSLKGNEQFF	TGTGCCAGCAGTTTAAAGGGTAATGAGCAGTTCTTC	-	many	TRBJ2-1	TRBV27
CASSPPHGGNEQYF	TGTGCCAGCTCACCACCCCACGGGGGCAACGAGCAGTACTTC	-	-	TRBJ2-7	TRBV18
CASSQDVGVSTDTQYF	TGTGCCAGCAGCCAAGATGTGGGAGTCTCGACAGATACGCAGTATTTT	-	-	TRBJ2-3	TRBV14
CSVEPPENIQYF	TGCAGCGTTGAACCTCCAGAAAACATTCAGTACTTC	-	-	TRBJ2-4	TRBV29-1
CASSSRRKPLPYEQYF	TGTGCCAGCAGCTCCCGACGGAAACCCTTACCTTACGAGCAGTACTTC	-	-	TRBJ2-7	TRBV21-1
CASSESGRLRQPQHF	TGTGCCAGCAGTGAGTCGGGGAGACTTAGGCAGCCCCAGCATTTT	-	-	TRBJ1-5	TRBV2
CASSSRDPNTEAFF	TGCGCCAGCAGCTCGAGGGATCCAAACACTGAAGCTTTCTTT	-	once	TRBJ1-1	TRBV4-3
CASSVGRGIPEKLFF	TGTGCCAGCAGCGTAGGGAGGGGAATACCAGAAAAACTGTTTTTT	-	-	TRBJ1-4	TRBV9
CASSVDRYSNEKLFF	TGTGCCAGCAGCGTAGACAGGTATTCTAATGAAAAACTGTTTTTT	-	once	TRBJ1-4	TRBV9
CASSAGTGGTEAFF	TGCGCCAGCAGCGCCGGGACAGGGGGCACTGAAGCTTTCTTT	TRBD1	-	TRBJ1-1	TRBV5-1